This is a list of T cell receptor beta chains from one sample in a study of blood T cell repertoires in COVID-19. Profiled with immunoSEQ multiplex PCR; TCRdb holds only in-frame clones, not every one. Among under 200,000 clones listed, about nine tenths were seen once. Sequences were obtained from peripheral blood. These receptors were obtained from a man aged 45-65 years with acute or convalescent COVID-19. Each CDR3 is given without its conserved first and last residue. The order of the fields is clone size, D gene, V gene, CDR3 protein. A D gene is named only where the DNA matches it firmly. Not all rows give a size; the values are once, few, many and, for expanded clones, a class.

>.|.|TRBV11-2
ASSLDLQGGGELF
>.|TRBD1|TRBV27
ASSSPPGQHLYNEQF
>.|.|TRBV20-1
SARVGRDYT
>.|.|TRBV10-3
AIGGLGNEKLF
>.|TRBD1|TRBV15
ATSRGGGRTNEQF
>.|TRBD2|TRBV10-3
AISLIAGASTGELF
>.|TRBD2|TRBV30
AWSVLAGGQETQY
>.|.|TRBV28
ASSLLALGYEQY
>once|.|TRBV28
ASSPPGVSYEQY
>.|.|TRBV30
AFEAGWNTEAF
>few|.|TRBV10-3
AISASAGEIYGYT
>.|TRBD2|TRBV19
ASSIGASGYNEQF
>.|TRBD1|TRBV28
ASSVNRGGDFTGELF
>.|TRBD1|TRBV27
ASSLLAGQGIYEQY
>.|.|TRBV7-3
ASSLTRQSSYNEQF
>.|.|TRBV18
ASSPEAKTYEQY
>.|TRBD1|TRBV29-1
SVQDRNTPDTQY
>.|.|TRBV30
AWSGRAEAF
>.|.|TRBV2
ASSVQETQY
>.|TRBD2|TRBV7-2
ASRLAGGTFTGELF
>.|TRBD1|TRBV6-1
ASSDVRVTGDVKD
>.|TRBD1|TRBV7-9
ASSQGQDYGYT
>.|.|TRBV11-2
ASSPRAGDTGELF
>.|TRBD1|TRBV28
ASSFGGGGDGNTIY